Here is one T cell receptor beta chain with its context. The CDR3 has 16 residues. Trimming removed 0 bases at V and 4 bases at J, with 15 bases between. The germline gives CDR1 SGHTA, CDR2 FQGTGA. Measured with immunoSEQ multiplex PCR; TCRdb has only the in-frame clones, and not every one. The data contain about 59,000 clones, 90% to 95% of them singletons. The sample is drawn from a study of technical replicates of blood from a handful of donors. This TCR derives from a human donor in good health. Some clones in this sample may be carry-over from other donors' samples. The source material was PBMCs. V usage is TRBV7-3 and J usage is TRBJ1-1, with D perhaps TRBD1 (6 bases). Here the CDR3 DNA reads TGTGCCAGCAGCTTAACGCACAGGGTGAGAGTCACTGAAGCTTTCTTT. Residues: CASSLTHRVRVTEAFF.